Presented here are 31 T cell receptor beta chains from one specimen sequenced in a study of cytomegalovirus exposure and HLA in healthy donors. The PCR ran on 60 Vbeta and 13 Jbeta primers. Generated by immunoSEQ multiplex PCR, the TCRdb table keeps only in-frame clones and is missing some. The sample holds about 180,000 clones; roughly four fifths are singletons and the top ten take less than 3%. Source material: PBMCs. The receptor source for this set is a female donor in good health and CMV-seronegative.

The rearrangement joins TRBV29-1 to TRBJ2-1; tentative D call: TRBD1 (5 bases). The CDR3 consists of 11 residues. V gave up 6 bases and J gave up 6 bases, with 9 bases separating them. Germline CDR1 and CDR2: SQVTM and ANQGSEA. The DNA of the CDR3 is TGCAGCGTGCGTGGGGCCAATGAGCAGTTCTTC. Its protein is CSVRGANEQFF.

V is TRBV7-3 and J is TRBJ2-2; a weak D match, TRBD2 (6 bases). The germline CDR1 and CDR2 sequences are SGHTA and FQGTGA. The ends were cut back, 4 bases at V and 3 bases at J, with 21 bases in the middle. CDR3 length equals 18 residues. The CDR3 DNA is TGTGCCAGCAGCTCCCCTAATGTGGGGGGTGGATACACCGGGGAGCTGTTTTTT. Its protein product is CASSSPNVGGGYTGELFF.

The chain recombines TRBV9 with TRBJ1-1; 10 positions match TRBD1. In germline, CDR1 is SGDLS, CDR2 YYNGEE. This CDR3 region has 11 residues. Unmatched junction bases numbered 2, after V lost 4 bases and J lost 11 bases. The DNA for the CDR3 is TGTGCCAGCAGCTCGGGACAGGGGGCTTTCTTT. It translates to CASSSGQGAFF.

The chain links TRBV28 to TRBJ1-1, with D hard to call. Germline values: CDR1 MDHEN, CDR2 SYDVKM. This CDR3 spans 12 amino acids. The V gene lost 7 bases and the J gene lost 5 bases, with 11 bases spanning the gap. CDR3: CASTTVVTEAFF. CDR3 sequence (DNA): TGTGCCAGCACCACCGTAGTTACTGAAGCTTTCTTT. Using reference TRBV28 and TRBJ1-1 for the parts outside the CDR3, the full variable domain is DVKVTQSSRYLVKRTGEKVFLECVQDMDHENMFWYRQDPGLGLRLIYFSYDVKMKEKGDIPEGYSVSREKKERFSLILESASTNQTSMYLCASTTVVTEAFFGQGTRLTVV.

The chain combines TRBV18 with TRBJ1-3, with 7 bases that match TRBD1. The CDR3 runs 15 residues. Germline loops: CDR1 KGHSH, CDR2 LQKENI. V was pared by 3 bases and J by 0 bases, with 2 bases of the junction left unmatched. CDR3 amino acids: CASSPGTDSGNTIYF. CDR3 DNA sequence: TGTGCCAGCTCACCCGGGACAGACTCTGGAAACACCATATATTTT. The full variable domain, completed using reference TRBV18 and TRBJ1-3, is NAGVMQNPRHLVRRRGQEARLRCSPMKGHSHVYWYRQLPEEGLKFMVYLQKENIIDESGMPKERFSAEFPKEGPSILRIQQVVRGDSAAYFCASSPGTDSGNTIYFGEGSWLTVV.

The chain couples TRBV4-1 to TRBJ1-2, with 9 positions matching TRBD1. Looked up from germline, CDR1 is MGHRA and CDR2 is YSYEKL. This CDR3 has 16 residues. V was clipped by 4 bases and J by 0 bases; unmatched bases: 6. The CDR3 is CASSPGQGLPNYGYTF. The CDR3 nucleotides read TGCGCCAGCAGCCCGGGACAGGGACTTCCTAACTATGGCTACACCTTC.

This clone occurred a few times. The chain recombines TRBV27 with TRBJ2-3; 10 bases are shared with TRBD2. Germline CDR1 reads MNHEY; CDR2 reads SMNVEV (reference sequence). The CDR3 runs 16 residues. V was pared by 5 bases and J by 0 bases, with 5 bases of the junction left unmatched. The CDR3 here is CASSLRTSGSTDTQYF. In nucleotides, the CDR3 is TGTGCCAGCAGTCTTCGGACTAGCGGAAGCACAGATACGCAGTATTTT.

This sequence joins TRBV7-6 and TRBJ2-3; maybe TRBD2 (5 bases). The CDR3 is 15 amino acids. Trimming took 5 bases from V and 4 from J, leaving 16 bases between them. Germline V gives CDR1 SGHVS, CDR2 FNYEAQ. CDR3 nucleotide sequence: TGTGCCAGCAGCGAGGGCAGGCTGCGTGCAGATACGCAGTATTTT. This sequence encodes CASSEGRLRADTQYF.

J is TRBJ2-5 and V is TRBV7-8, with D tentatively TRBD1 (6 bases). This CDR3 region has 14 residues. The germline CDR1 and CDR2 sequences are SGHVS and FQNEAQ. Trimming stripped 0 bases from V and 5 bases from J, with 10 bases between. Here the CDR3 reads CASSLAQGWETQYF. CDR3 bases: TGTGCCAGCAGCTTAGCACAGGGATGGGAGACCCAGTACTTC.

V is TRBV7-2 and J is TRBJ1-1, with 7 bases aligning to TRBD1. Germline V gene data show CDR1 as SGHTA and CDR2 as FQGNSA. Trimming took 5 bases from V and 3 from J; bases not matched to a gene: 6. This CDR3 comprises 14 residues. The DNA of the CDR3 is TGTGCCAGCAGCACGGGACAGTCTTACACTGAAGCTTTCTTT. It yields the protein CASSTGQSYTEAFF.

A few counts support this clone. The J gene is TRBJ1-3, the V gene TRBV28; a weak D match, TRBD1 (5 bases). The germline V and J ends were trimmed by 4 bases and 0 bases, with 13 bases remaining between them. CDR1 and CDR2 from the germline V gene are MDHEN and SYDVKM. This CDR3 region has 16 residues. Here the CDR3 DNA reads TGTGCCAGCAGTTCCAACAGGCGCTTCTCTGGAAACACCATATATTTT. Its protein product is CASSSNRRFSGNTIYF.

The sample holds one count of this clone. The V and J genes are TRBV18 and TRBJ1-2; tentatively, D is TRBD1 (5 bases). Germline V gene sequence: CDR1 KGHSH, CDR2 LQKENI. The CDR3 extends over 11 amino acids. Trimming cost V 6 bases and J 12 bases, with 14 bases left between them. CDR3 residues: CASSNQGSHTF. The CDR3 DNA sequence: TGTGCCAGCTCCAATCAGGGTAGCCACACCTTC.

The V gene is TRBV7-2, the J gene TRBJ2-7; a weak D match, TRBD2 (6 bases). Germline V gene lookup returns CDR1 SGHTA and CDR2 FQGNSA. This CDR3 is built from 15 residues. V shed 1 base and J shed 2 bases, with 12 bases lying between them. This chain's CDR3 is CASSLGGGATYEQYF. The CDR3 DNA is TGTGCCAGCAGCTTAGGGGGCGGGGCAACCTACGAGCAGTACTTC.

This clone was found a few times. The J gene is TRBJ2-3, the V gene TRBV29-1; D possibly corresponds to TRBD1 (6 bases). The CDR3 sequence is 12 residues long. Germline values: CDR1 SQVTM, CDR2 ANQGSEA. The V gene lost 6 bases and the J gene lost 5 bases, with 12 bases spanning the gap. DNA of the CDR3: TGCAGCGTCGACCCAGGGGAAGATACGCAGTATTTT. As protein: CSVDPGEDTQYF.

The chain carries TRBV15 and TRBJ2-7, with TRBD1 matching 7 bases. CDR1 and CDR2 (germline): LNHNV, YYDKDF (reference sequence). This CDR3 is 16 amino acids long. V shed 1 base and J 5 bases; nucleotides not matched to a gene: 11. In nucleotides, the CDR3 is TGTGCCACCAGCAGAGCCGGGACAGAAAACCGCGACGAGCAGTACTTC. This encodes CATSRAGTENRDEQYF.

This rearrangement joins TRBV6-1 to TRBJ2-5; 10 bases map to TRBD2. The CDR3 covers 15 residues. Germline CDR1 MNHNS, CDR2 SASEGT. V lost 4 bases, J lost 1 base, and 3 bases stayed unmatched. CDR3 DNA sequence: TGTGCCAGCAGTGGTCGGACTAGCGGCCAAGAGACCCAGTACTTC. It is translated as CASSGRTSGQETQYF.

The chain employs TRBV11-2 and TRBJ2-2; D is unresolved. Per the germline V gene, CDR1 is SGHAT and CDR2 is FQNNGV. Trimming shortened V by 6 bases and J by 0 bases, and 8 bases separated the two germline ends. The CDR3 spans 14 residues. Here the CDR3 DNA reads TGTGCCAGCAGGCCCCTATCGAACACCGGGGAGCTGTTTTTT. Its translation is CASRPLSNTGELFF.

The chain employs TRBV6-5 and TRBJ1-1, with 8 bases aligning to TRBD1. CDR1 and CDR2 from the germline V gene are MNHEY and SVGAGI. The CDR3 is 14 amino acids. V lost 2 bases and J lost 4; bases outside the gene matches: 3. DNA for the CDR3: TGTGCCAGCAGTTACCACACAGGGGGCACTGAAGCTTTCTTT. Protein product: CASSYHTGGTEAFF.

The chain is built from TRBV9 and TRBJ1-5; tentatively, D is TRBD1 (6 bases). This CDR3 region has 15 residues. V dropped 0 bases and J dropped 7 bases, with 14 bases sitting between them. CDR1 is SGDLS, CDR2 YYNGEE, per germline. Here the CDR3 DNA reads TGTGCCAGCAGCGTAGAGTCAGGGGAAGGACAGCCCCAGCATTTT. It yields the protein CASSVESGEGQPQHF.

The J gene is TRBJ1-3, the V gene TRBV28, with D possibly being TRBD1 (5 bases). The germline V and J ends were trimmed by 8 bases and 2 bases, with 10 bases remaining between them. The CDR3 contains 13 residues. Looked up from germline, CDR1 is MDHEN and CDR2 is SYDVKM. DNA of the CDR3: TGTGCCAGCTGGGGGGGGGCTGGAAACACCATATATTTT. This gives the protein CASWGGAGNTIYF.

The chain links TRBV5-6 to TRBJ2-5; a possible D gene is TRBD1 (5 bases). Germline V lookup: CDR1 SGHDT, CDR2 YYEEEE. V shed 0 bases and J shed 5 bases, with 11 bases lying between them. The CDR3 has 14 residues. DNA of the CDR3: TGTGCCAGCAGCTTGGCCAGGGTGGAGGAGACCCAGTACTTC. Its protein is CASSLARVEETQYF.

The rearrangement links TRBV28 to TRBJ2-7; tentative D call: TRBD1 (7 bases). Trimming shortened V by 4 bases and J by 6 bases, and 22 bases separated the two germline ends. The CDR3 spans 16 residues. Germline V lookup: CDR1 MDHEN, CDR2 SYDVKM. DNA of the CDR3: TGTGCCAGCAGTTACACGAGGAGGGCAGGGGGTACCGAGCAGTACTTC. Residues: CASSYTRRAGGTEQYF.

The chain joins TRBV7-2 to TRBJ1-2; no clear D gene. From germline, CDR1 is SGHTA and CDR2 FQGNSA. The CDR3 covers 13 residues. The V end was cut by 1 base, the J end by 8 bases, with 11 bases between. In DNA, the CDR3 is TGTGCCAGCAGCTTAGACGGACTTGGAGGCTACACCTTC. Residues: CASSLDGLGGYTF.

The chain has TRBV2 and TRBJ2-1; 10 bases fit TRBD2. V shed 7 bases and J 2 bases; nucleotides not matched to a gene: 5. The germline gives CDR1 SNHLY, CDR2 FYNNEI. This CDR3 has 15 residues. CDR3 protein: CASTYSGGTYNEQFF. The CDR3 coding sequence is TGTGCCAGCACGTATAGCGGGGGGACCTACAATGAGCAGTTCTTC.

This rearrangement joins TRBV27 to TRBJ2-3; D not certain. V lost 6 bases and J 2 bases, leaving 9 bases between the germline ends. Per the germline V gene, CDR1 is MNHEY and CDR2 is SMNVEV (reference sequence). The CDR3 spans 13 residues. The CDR3: CASRPGFTDTQYF. The CDR3 DNA is TGTGCCAGCAGGCCAGGTTTCACAGATACGCAGTATTTT.

This chain connects TRBV7-9 to TRBJ2-7; 11 nucleotides align to TRBD2. The germline CDR1 and CDR2 sequences are SEHNR and FQNEAQ (reference sequence). This CDR3 contains 15 residues. V shed 3 bases, J shed 5 bases, and the junction held 6 bases outside the gene matches. The DNA of the CDR3 is TGTGCCAGCAGCTTCCAGACTAGCGGGAACCACGAGCAGTACTTC. Amino acid sequence: CASSFQTSGNHEQYF.

This chain uses TRBV28 with TRBJ2-3; the match to TRBD1 covers 9 bases. This CDR3 has 17 residues. Germline V CDR1 and CDR2: MDHEN, SYDVKM. V was clipped by 10 bases and J by 2 bases; unmatched bases: 16. Here the CDR3 reads CATGRTGASPPTDTQYF. In nucleotides, the CDR3 is TGTGCCACCGGGAGGACAGGGGCTTCCCCTCCCACAGATACGCAGTATTTT.

The chain combines TRBV5-1 with TRBJ2-3; 8 positions agree with TRBD2. The CDR3 length is 15 residues. With 5 bases clipped from V and 2 bases from J, the junction kept 7 bases outside the gene matches. Germline values: CDR1 SGHRS, CDR2 YFSETQ. In DNA form, the CDR3 reads TGCGCCAGCAGGGGAATAGCGGGGTTCACAGATACGCAGTATTTT. Translated, it gives CASRGIAGFTDTQYF.

The rearrangement joins TRBV9 to TRBJ1-2, with 9 nucleotides matching TRBD1. This CDR3 spans 13 amino acids. Germline V gene data show CDR1 as SGDLS and CDR2 as YYNGEE. Trimming at V came to 4 bases and at J to 8 bases, leaving 6 bases not matched to a gene. CDR3: CASSPRTGEGYTF. CDR3 in DNA: TGTGCCAGCAGCCCTCGGACAGGGGAAGGCTACACCTTC. Drawing the rest from reference TRBV9 and TRBJ1-2, the complete variable domain is DSGVTQTPKHLITATGQRVTLRCSPRSGDLSVYWYQQSLDQGLQFLIQYYNGEERAKGNILERFSAQQFPDLHSELNLSSLELGDSALYFCASSPRTGEGYTFGSGTRLTVV.

This clone has only one observation. Written as DNA, the CDR3 is TGTGCCAGCAGCTTGATCGGAGGGGCCACAGATACGCAGTATTTT. As protein: CASSLIGGATDTQYF. The chain links TRBV7-2 to TRBJ2-3; possibly TRBD2 for D (6 bases). The germline V gene has CDR1 SGHTA and CDR2 FQGNSA. CDR3 length: 15 residues. The V and J ends lost 3 bases and 2 bases respectively, with 12 bases between them.

This chain connects TRBV4-3 to TRBJ2-7, with D perhaps TRBD2 (6 bases). Trimming left V 0 bases short and J 9 bases short, with 18 bases between. Germline values: CDR1 LGHNA, CDR2 YSLEER. The CDR3 sequence is 15 residues long. CDR3 DNA sequence: TGCGCCAGCAGCCAAGAGCGGGGAGGATCTCTGGGGCAGTACTTC. Translated: CASSQERGGSLGQYF.